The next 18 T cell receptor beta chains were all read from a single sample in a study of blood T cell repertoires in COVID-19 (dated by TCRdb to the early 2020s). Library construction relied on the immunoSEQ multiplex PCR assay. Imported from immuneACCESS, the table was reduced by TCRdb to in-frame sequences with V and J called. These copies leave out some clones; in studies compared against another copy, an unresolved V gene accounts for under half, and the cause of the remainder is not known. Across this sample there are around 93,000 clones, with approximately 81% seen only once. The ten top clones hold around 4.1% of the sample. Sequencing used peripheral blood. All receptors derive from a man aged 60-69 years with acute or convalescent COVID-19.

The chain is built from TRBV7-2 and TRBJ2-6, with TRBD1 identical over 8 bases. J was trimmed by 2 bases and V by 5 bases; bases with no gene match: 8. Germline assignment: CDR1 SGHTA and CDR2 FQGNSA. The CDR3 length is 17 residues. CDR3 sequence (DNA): TGTGCCAGCAGCCACACCAGGGGGCAACCTGGGGCCAACGTCCTGACTTTC. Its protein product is CASSHTRGQPGANVLTF.

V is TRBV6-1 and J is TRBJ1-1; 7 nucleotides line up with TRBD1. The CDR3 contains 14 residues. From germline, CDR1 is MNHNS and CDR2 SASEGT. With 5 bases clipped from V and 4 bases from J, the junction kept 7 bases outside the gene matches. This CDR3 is CASSLTGLGTEAFF. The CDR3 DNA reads TGTGCCAGCAGTTTGACAGGGTTGGGCACTGAAGCTTTCTTT.

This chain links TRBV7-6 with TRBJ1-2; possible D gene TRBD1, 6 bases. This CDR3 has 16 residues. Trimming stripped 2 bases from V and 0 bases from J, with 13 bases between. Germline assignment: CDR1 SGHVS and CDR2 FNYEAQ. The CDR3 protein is CASSLSGRGPNYGYTF. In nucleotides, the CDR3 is TGTGCCAGCAGCTTAAGCGGGCGGGGGCCTAACTATGGCTACACCTTC.

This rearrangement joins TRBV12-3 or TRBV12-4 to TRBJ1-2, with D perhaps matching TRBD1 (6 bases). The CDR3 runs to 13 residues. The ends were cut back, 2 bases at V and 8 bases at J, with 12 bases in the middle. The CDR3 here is CASSLMGARGYTF. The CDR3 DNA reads TGTGCCAGCAGTTTAATGGGGGCCCGAGGCTACACCTTC.

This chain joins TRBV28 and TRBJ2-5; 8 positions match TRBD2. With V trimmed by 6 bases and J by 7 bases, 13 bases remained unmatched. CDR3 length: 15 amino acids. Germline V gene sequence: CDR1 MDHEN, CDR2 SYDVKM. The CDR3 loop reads CASSTPREGQVTQYF. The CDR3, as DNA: TGTGCCAGCAGCACCCCTCGGGAGGGCCAGGTGACCCAGTACTTC.

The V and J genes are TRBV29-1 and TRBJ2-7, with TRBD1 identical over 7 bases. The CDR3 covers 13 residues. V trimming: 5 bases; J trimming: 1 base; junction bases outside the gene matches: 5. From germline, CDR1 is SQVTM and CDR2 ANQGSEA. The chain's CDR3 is CSVFGTASYEQYF. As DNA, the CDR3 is TGCAGCGTTTTCGGGACAGCTTCCTACGAGCAGTACTTC.

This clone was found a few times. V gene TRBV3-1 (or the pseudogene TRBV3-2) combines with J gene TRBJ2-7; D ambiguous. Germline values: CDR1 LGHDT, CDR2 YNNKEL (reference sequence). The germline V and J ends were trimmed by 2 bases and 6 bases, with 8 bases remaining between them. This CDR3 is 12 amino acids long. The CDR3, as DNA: TGTGCCAGCAGCCAAACCAGCGCCGAGCAGTACTTC. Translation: CASSQTSAEQYF.

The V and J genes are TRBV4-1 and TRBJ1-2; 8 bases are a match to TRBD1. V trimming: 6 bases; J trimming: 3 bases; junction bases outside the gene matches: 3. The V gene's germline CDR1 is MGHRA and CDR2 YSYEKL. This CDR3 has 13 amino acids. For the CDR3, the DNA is TGCGCCAGCAGTCAGGACAGGGACTATGGCTACACCTTC. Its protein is CASSQDRDYGYTF.

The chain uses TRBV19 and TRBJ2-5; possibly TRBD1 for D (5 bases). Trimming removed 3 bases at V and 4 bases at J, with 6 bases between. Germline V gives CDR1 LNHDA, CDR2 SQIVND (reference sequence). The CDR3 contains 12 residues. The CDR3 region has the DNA TGTGCCAGTAGTATCCAGGGAGAGACCCAGTACTTC. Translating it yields CASSIQGETQYF.

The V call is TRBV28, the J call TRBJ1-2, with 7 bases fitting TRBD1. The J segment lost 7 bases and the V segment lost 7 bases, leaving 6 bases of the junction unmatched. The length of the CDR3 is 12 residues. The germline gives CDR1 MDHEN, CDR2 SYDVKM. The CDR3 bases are TGTGCCAGCACCTCGGGACAGCCTGGCTACACCTTC. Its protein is CASTSGQPGYTF.

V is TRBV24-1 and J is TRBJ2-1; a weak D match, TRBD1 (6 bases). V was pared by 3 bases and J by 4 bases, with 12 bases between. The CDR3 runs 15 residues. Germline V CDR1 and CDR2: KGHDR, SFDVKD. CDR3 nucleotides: TGTGCCACCAGTGATGCCGGAACAGGGTACAATGAGCAGTTCTTC. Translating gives CATSDAGTGYNEQFF.

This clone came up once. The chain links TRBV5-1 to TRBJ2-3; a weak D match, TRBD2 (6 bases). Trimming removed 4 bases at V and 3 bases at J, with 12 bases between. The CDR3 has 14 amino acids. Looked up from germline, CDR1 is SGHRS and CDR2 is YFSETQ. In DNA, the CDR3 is TGCGCCAGCAGCCTAGGGACTGAGACAGATACGCAGTATTTT. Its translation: CASSLGTETDTQYF.

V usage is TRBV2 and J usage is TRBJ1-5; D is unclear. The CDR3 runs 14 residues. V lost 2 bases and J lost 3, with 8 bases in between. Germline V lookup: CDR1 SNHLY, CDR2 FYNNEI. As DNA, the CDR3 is TGTGCCAGCAGTGAAACGACTAACAATCAGCCCCAGCATTTT. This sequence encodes CASSETTNNQPQHF. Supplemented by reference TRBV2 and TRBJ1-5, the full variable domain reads EPEVTQTPSHQVTQMGQEVILRCVPISNHLYFYWYRQILGQKVEFLVSFYNNEISEKSEIFDDQFSVERPDGSNFTLKIRSTKLEDSAMYFCASSETTNNQPQHFGDGTRLSIL.

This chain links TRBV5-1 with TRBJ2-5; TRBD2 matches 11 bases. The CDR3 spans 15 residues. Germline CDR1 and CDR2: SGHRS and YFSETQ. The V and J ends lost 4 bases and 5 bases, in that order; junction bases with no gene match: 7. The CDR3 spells CASSGGLAGIETQYF. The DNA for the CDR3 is TGCGCCAGCAGCGGAGGACTAGCGGGTATTGAGACCCAGTACTTC.

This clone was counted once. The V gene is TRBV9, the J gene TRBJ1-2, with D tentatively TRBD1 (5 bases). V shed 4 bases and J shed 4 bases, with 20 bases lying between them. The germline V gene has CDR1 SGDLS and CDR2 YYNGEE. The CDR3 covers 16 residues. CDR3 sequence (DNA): TGTGCCAGCAGCTTCCACAGGATCCAAACCCTCTATGGCTACACCTTC. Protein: CASSFHRIQTLYGYTF.

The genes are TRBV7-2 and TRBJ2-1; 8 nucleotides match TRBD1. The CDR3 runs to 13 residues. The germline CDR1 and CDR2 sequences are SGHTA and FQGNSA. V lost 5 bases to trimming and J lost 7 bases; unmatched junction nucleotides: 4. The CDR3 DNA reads TGTGCCAGCAGCGTGGGACAGGTTAATGAGCAGTTCTTC. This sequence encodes CASSVGQVNEQFF.

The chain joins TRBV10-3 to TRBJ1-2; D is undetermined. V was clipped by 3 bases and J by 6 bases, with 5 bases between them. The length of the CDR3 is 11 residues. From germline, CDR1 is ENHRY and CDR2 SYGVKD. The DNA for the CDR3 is TGTGCCATCAGTGAATATGATGGCTACACCTTC. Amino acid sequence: CAISEYDGYTF.

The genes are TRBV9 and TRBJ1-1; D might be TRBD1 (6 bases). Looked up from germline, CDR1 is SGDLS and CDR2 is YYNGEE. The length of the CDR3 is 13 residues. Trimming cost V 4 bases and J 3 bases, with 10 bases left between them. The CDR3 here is CASSIHRDTEAFF. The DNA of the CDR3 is TGTGCCAGCAGCATCCACAGGGACACTGAAGCTTTCTTT.